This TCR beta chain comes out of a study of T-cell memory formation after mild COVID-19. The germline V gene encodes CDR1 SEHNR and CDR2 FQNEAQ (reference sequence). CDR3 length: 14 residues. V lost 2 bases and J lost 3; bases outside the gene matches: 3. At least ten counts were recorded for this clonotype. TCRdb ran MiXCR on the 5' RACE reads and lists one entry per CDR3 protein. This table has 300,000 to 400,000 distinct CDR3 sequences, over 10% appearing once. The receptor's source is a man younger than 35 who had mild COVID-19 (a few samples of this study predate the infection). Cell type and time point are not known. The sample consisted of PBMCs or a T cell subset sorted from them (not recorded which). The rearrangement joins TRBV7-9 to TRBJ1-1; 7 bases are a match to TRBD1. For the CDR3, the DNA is TGTGCCAGCAGCTTAACAGGGGAGGACACTGAAGCTTTCTTT. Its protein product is CASSLTGEDTEAFF.